Below, 10 T cell receptor beta chains from the same sample are listed, as sequenced in a study of T cells expressing NK-cell markers. TCRdb re-analyzed the 5' RACE reads; it lists each CDR3 protein once, without DNA. This table lists 300,000 to 450,000 distinct CDR3 sequences. Sequencing used blood T cells: a sorted CD56 or NKG2C T cell subset, CD4+ or CD8+ T cells, or bulk PBMC T cells (not recorded which). The receptors were sampled from a man between 18 and 69 years old in good health.

V usage is TRBV7-9 and J usage is TRBJ2-5; as DNA is missing, the TRBD1 call by TCRdb cannot be tested. In germline, CDR1 is SEHNR, CDR2 FQNEAQ (reference sequence). This CDR3 is built from 14 residues. The CDR3 region is CASSSQGRQETQYF.

The V gene is TRBV28, the J gene TRBJ1-5; TCRdb proposes TRBD1, but this gene call is untestable without DNA. The CDR3 has 15 residues. Germline V gene lookup returns CDR1 MDHEN and CDR2 SYDVKM. CDR3 protein: CASSTLRDKNQPQHF.

The chain has TRBV11-2 and TRBJ1-1; TCRdb's D call of TRBD1 is untestable without DNA. Per the germline V gene, CDR1 is SGHAT and CDR2 is FQNNGV. CDR3 length: 13 amino acids. This chain's CDR3 is CASSSQGGTEFFF. The whole variable domain, filled in from reference TRBV11-2 and TRBJ1-1, reads EAGVAQSPRYKIIEKRQSVAFWCNPISGHATLYWYQQILGQGPKLLIQFQNNGVVDDSQLPKDRFSAERLKGVDSTLKIQPAKLEDSAVYLCASSSQGGTEFFFGQGTRLTVV.

The gene calls are TRBV19 and TRBJ1-5; there is no DNA to check the TCRdb D call of TRBD1. CDR3 length: 15 residues. Germline lookup yields CDR1 LNHDA and CDR2 SQIVND (reference sequence). The CDR3 loop is CASSTRERKNQPQHF.

V and J are TRBV5-1 and TRBJ2-3; TCRdb indicates TRBD1, and absent DNA this call remains unverified. Germline V CDR1 and CDR2: SGHRS, YFSETQ. The CDR3 consists of 16 residues. The CDR3 reads CASSYPVPGRTDTQYF.

The J gene is TRBJ1-2, the V gene TRBV7-2; the TRBD1 assignment by TCRdb is unverifiable without DNA. The CDR3 totals 12 residues. Germline V gives CDR1 SGHTA, CDR2 FQGNSA. CDR3: CASRDMALGYTF.

The V gene is TRBV6-5, the J gene TRBJ1-3. Per the germline V gene, CDR1 is MNHEY and CDR2 is SVGAGI. The CDR3 contains 15 residues. CDR3 sequence reads: CASSYEAFSGNTIYF.

The V and J genes are TRBV12-3 or TRBV12-4 and TRBJ1-6; the D call from TCRdb, TRBD1, cannot be confirmed without DNA. This CDR3 contains 15 residues. CDR3: CASSPRGGAGSPLHF.

This chain uses TRBV9 with TRBJ2-7; the TCRdb call, TRBD2, lacks DNA for checking. This CDR3 contains 15 residues. Looked up from germline, CDR1 is SGDLS and CDR2 is YYNGEE. The CDR3 here is CASSLRGGVAYEQYF.

The V gene is TRBV30, the J gene TRBJ2-1. CDR1 is GTSNPN and CDR2 is SVGIG in the germline V gene (reference sequence). The CDR3 sequence is 12 residues long. The CDR3 loop reads CAWSVSHGEQFF.